The 20 T cell receptor beta chains reported below all come from one sample, sequenced in a study of beta chain features in type 1 diabetes. The authors reverse transcribed all of the isolated RNA, so sequencing captured expressed TCRB transcripts. TCRdb's table, derived via immunoSEQ multiplex PCR, lists solely in-frame clones and lacks some. The data hold hundreds of thousands of clones, with 15% to 18% observed a single time. The sample was naive CD4+ T cells from blood. These receptors came from a man between 18 and 29 years old in good health.

In its sample, this clone was seen a few times. The rearrangement joins TRBV7-2 to TRBJ2-2, with D possibly TRBD1 on 6 matching bases. Germline assignment: CDR1 SGHTA and CDR2 FQGNSA. Trimming took off 2 bases at V and 4 bases at J, with 8 bases between the two ends. The CDR3 consists of 14 residues. The DNA of the CDR3 is TGTGCCAGCAGCTTAACACAGGGCACCGGGGAGCTGTTTTTT. This encodes CASSLTQGTGELFF. The full variable domain, in which reference TRBV7-2 and TRBJ2-2 provide the parts outside the CDR3, is GAGVSQSPSNKVTEKGKDVELRCDPISGHTALYWYRQSLGQGLEFLIYFQGNSAPDKSGLPSDRFSAERTGGSVSTLTIQRTQQEDSAVYLCASSLTQGTGELFFGEGSRLTVL.

The V and J genes are TRBV9 and TRBJ2-1, with D possibly being TRBD1 or TRBD2 (5 bases each). Germline CDR1 reads SGDLS; CDR2 reads YYNGEE. V was cut by 5 bases and J by 7 bases, with 13 bases left in between. The CDR3 has 13 amino acids. The DNA for the CDR3 is TGTGCCAGCAGACGCCTTTGGGGGAATGAGCAGTTCTTC. It encodes CASRRLWGNEQFF. Combining the CDR3 with reference TRBV9 and TRBJ2-1 gives the whole variable domain DSGVTQTPKHLITATGQRVTLRCSPRSGDLSVYWYQQSLDQGLQFLIQYYNGEERAKGNILERFSAQQFPDLHSELNLSSLELGDSALYFCASRRLWGNEQFFGPGTRLTVL.

The gene calls are TRBV4-1 and TRBJ2-4; D uncertain. This CDR3 is 14 amino acids long. V was pared by 1 base and J by 5 bases, with 9 bases between. Germline V gene sequence: CDR1 MGHRA, CDR2 YSYEKL. The chain's CDR3 is CASSQGKPENIQYF. The CDR3 coding sequence is TGCGCCAGCAGCCAAGGAAAGCCCGAAAACATTCAGTACTTC.

This clone was counted a few times. The chain joins TRBV4-3 to TRBJ2-7; TRBD1 aligns across 12 bases. Germline values: CDR1 LGHNA, CDR2 YSLEER. Trimming cost V 4 bases and J 3 bases; bases outside gene matches: 7. This CDR3 comprises 16 residues. In DNA form, the CDR3 reads TGCGCCAGCAGCCCCGGCGGGACAGGGGGCTTCTACGAGCAGTACTTC. Its translation: CASSPGGTGGFYEQYF.

The chain joins TRBV27 to TRBJ2-2; D is undetermined. Trimming shortened V by 6 bases and J by 6 bases, and 17 bases separated the two germline ends. The CDR3 length is 15 residues. Germline CDR1 is MNHEY and CDR2 is SMNVEV (reference sequence). As DNA, the CDR3 is TGTGCCAGCAGAAGGGATTCGGCCAACGCCGGGGAGCTGTTTTTT. It specifies CASRRDSANAGELFF.

The V call is TRBV10-3, the J call TRBJ2-1; 8 bases are shared with TRBD2. CDR3 length equals 14 residues. J gave up 9 bases and V 7 bases, and 11 bases lay outside the gene matches. In germline, CDR1 is ENHRY, CDR2 SYGVKD. In nucleotides, the CDR3 is TGTGCCATCAAGGGCGGCGCCGGGGGGGGTGAGCAGTTCTTC. Protein: CAIKGGAGGGEQFF.

V and J are TRBV2 and TRBJ2-7; 11 bases line up with TRBD2. V shed 6 bases, J shed 3 bases, and the junction held 16 bases outside the gene matches. CDR1 and CDR2 (germline): SNHLY, FYNNEI. This CDR3 region has 18 residues. DNA of the CDR3: TGTGCCAGCAGCGGACCTGCGGGGCTAACTAGCGGGAGCTACGAGCAGTACTTC. It yields the protein CASSGPAGLTSGSYEQYF.

Here the CDR3 reads CASSLSSDRVNNEQFF. As DNA, the CDR3 is TGTGCCAGCAGCTTAAGCTCGGACAGGGTAAACAATGAGCAGTTCTTC. This chain connects TRBV7-2 to TRBJ2-1, with 8 positions matching TRBD1. Germline CDR1 SGHTA, CDR2 FQGNSA. The CDR3 covers 16 residues. V lost 2 bases, J lost 5 bases, and 8 bases stayed unmatched.

The gene calls are TRBV6-6 and TRBJ1-2; possible D gene TRBD1, 5 bases. Germline V lookup: CDR1 MNHNY, CDR2 SVGAGI (reference sequence). V was shortened by 8 bases and J by 8 bases, with 9 bases between the two germline ends. The CDR3 runs to 10 residues. CDR3 region: CASEGRGYTF. CDR3 nucleotide sequence: TGTGCCAGCGAGGGGAGGGGCTACACCTTC.

This clone has more than one count but fewer than ten. V gene TRBV10-3 combines with J gene TRBJ2-7, with a weak D call TRBD2 (5 bases). Trimming left V 0 bases short and J 5 bases short, with 5 bases between. CDR1 and CDR2 from the germline V gene are ENHRY and SYGVKD. The CDR3 extends over 12 amino acids. CDR3 in amino acids: CAISESRDEQYF. The DNA of the CDR3 is TGTGCCATCAGTGAGTCGAGGGACGAGCAGTACTTC.

This clone showed up just a few times. This chain joins TRBV14 and TRBJ1-1; a weak D match, TRBD1 (5 bases). Trimming took 4 bases from V and 5 from J, leaving 11 bases between them. The CDR3 spans 13 residues. Germline loops: CDR1 SGHDN, CDR2 FVKESK. CDR3 nucleotide sequence: TGTGCCAGCAGCCGGGGCAGAGCGACTGAAGCTTTCTTT. Protein sequence: CASSRGRATEAFF.

In regard to this clone: Other DNA sequences in this sample translate to the same CDR3. J is TRBJ2-5 and V is TRBV6-1, with TRBD2 matching 7 bases. CDR1 is MNHNS, CDR2 SASEGT, per germline. The V gene end was trimmed by 5 bases and the J gene end by 5 bases; junction bases not matched to a gene: 5. The CDR3 spans 13 residues. This chain's CDR3 is CASSLRERETQYF. The DNA of the CDR3 is TGTGCCAGCAGTTTGCGGGAGAGGGAGACCCAGTACTTC.

This clone was observed a handful of times. The chain combines TRBV5-1 with TRBJ2-1; 9 nucleotides align to TRBD1. The V gene end was trimmed by 0 bases and the J gene end by 6 bases; junction bases not matched to a gene: 4. In germline, CDR1 is SGHRS, CDR2 YFSETQ. The length of the CDR3 is 15 residues. The CDR3 DNA reads TGCGCCAGCAGCTTGGCCGTGACAGGGGGCAATGAGCAGTTCTTC. This gives the protein CASSLAVTGGNEQFF.

The table lists this clone with a few counts. This sample includes further DNA sequences coding for the same CDR3. The CDR3 loop reads CASSQDRPDTQYF. CDR3 nucleotides: TGTGCCAGCAGCCAAGACAGGCCAGATACGCAGTATTTT. This chain joins TRBV14 and TRBJ2-3; D gene ambiguous. Germline assignment: CDR1 SGHDN and CDR2 FVKESK. The V end was cut by 0 bases, the J end by 4 bases, with 5 bases between. This CDR3 comprises 13 residues.

V and J are TRBV4-2 and TRBJ2-7; 7 bases match TRBD2. Germline V CDR1 and CDR2: LGHNA, YNFKEQ. Trimming at V came to 1 base and at J to 4 bases, leaving 7 bases not matched to a gene. The CDR3 contains 15 residues. The CDR3: CASSQGASGQYEQYF. The CDR3 DNA reads as TGTGCCAGCAGCCAAGGAGCTAGCGGTCAGTACGAGCAGTACTTC.

CDR3 nucleotide sequence: TGCGCCAGCAGACGGACAGGGGTATTCATGAACACTGAAGCTTTCTTT. It codes for CASRRTGVFMNTEAFF. V is TRBV4-1 and J is TRBJ1-1; 9 positions match TRBD1. Germline trimming cut 6 bases from V and 0 bases from J; bases unmatched to any gene: 8. CDR1 and CDR2 (germline): MGHRA, YSYEKL. There are 16 residues in the CDR3.

The chain is built from TRBV11-2 and TRBJ2-7; D is unclear. Trimming removed 5 bases from V and 4 bases from J, with 18 bases in between. Germline-derived CDR1 and CDR2 are SGHAT and FQNNGV. The CDR3 spans 15 residues. The CDR3 is CASSQLKSAFYEQYF. The CDR3 coding sequence is TGTGCCAGCAGCCAACTTAAGTCGGCATTTTACGAGCAGTACTTC.

The chain recombines TRBV6-6 with TRBJ2-1; the D is unclear. The germline V and J ends were trimmed by 3 bases and 10 bases, with 7 bases remaining between them. Germline CDR1 MNHNY, CDR2 SVGAGI (reference sequence). This CDR3 contains 11 residues. DNA of the CDR3: TGTGCCAGCAGTTATACGATCGAGCAGTTCTTC. The encoded protein is CASSYTIEQFF.

There are a few counts of this clone. The chain carries TRBV11-2 and TRBJ2-7; perhaps TRBD2 as D (6 bases). Germline V gene lookup returns CDR1 SGHAT and CDR2 FQNNGV. The CDR3 sequence is 14 residues long. Deletions cut 2 bases from V and 2 bases from J, with 10 bases between. CDR3 amino acids: CASSLLPGAYEQYF. DNA of the CDR3: TGTGCCAGCAGCTTACTTCCGGGAGCCTACGAGCAGTACTTC.

This clone showed up just a few times. The chain uses TRBV7-2 and TRBJ2-3; D call uncertain. Trimming shortened V by 3 bases and J by 5 bases, and 12 bases separated the two germline ends. This CDR3 has 14 amino acids. Germline V gene data show CDR1 as SGHTA and CDR2 as FQGNSA. CDR3 in amino acids: CASSFREFGDTQYF. The CDR3 coding sequence is TGTGCCAGCAGCTTCCGCGAATTCGGAGATACGCAGTATTTT.